This is a list of T cell receptor beta chains from one sample in a study of blood T cells in healthy people across ages. TCRdb redid the calling of the 5' RACE reads with MiXCR, one entry per CDR3 protein. The repertoire holds around 2 million distinct CDR3 sequences, with roughly 43% as singletons. The sample consisted of blood. Source of these receptors: a human donor in good health. The CDR3 runs from the conserved cysteine through the conserved F or W. Each record gives: D gene, V gene, J gene, clone size, CDR3 protein, CDR3 DNA. A D gene is named only where the DNA matches it firmly. Clone sizes are given selectively: once, few, many, or a class where the clone is expanded.

d_gene: -
v_gene: TRBV27
j_gene: TRBJ2-1
abundance: -
CDR3aa: CASSPGGQVYVNEQFF
CDR3nt: TGTGCCAGCAGTCCCGGGGGTCAGGTTTACGTCAATGAGCAGTTCTTC

d_gene: -
v_gene: TRBV7-2
j_gene: TRBJ2-7
abundance: -
CDR3aa: CASSPRGAGSYEQYF
CDR3nt: TGTGCCAGCAGCCCCAGAGGGGCAGGGTCCTACGAGCAGTACTTC

d_gene: -
v_gene: TRBV7-9
j_gene: TRBJ1-2
abundance: -
CDR3aa: CASSPAEGYTF
CDR3nt: TGTGCCAGCAGCCCCGCAGAAGGCTACACCTTC

d_gene: TRBD2
v_gene: TRBV4-2
j_gene: TRBJ2-1
abundance: few
CDR3aa: CASSPPVGLAMNEQFF
CDR3nt: TGTGCCAGCAGCCCGCCCGTGGGACTAGCGATGAATGAGCAGTTCTTC

d_gene: TRBD1
v_gene: TRBV20-1
j_gene: TRBJ2-1
abundance: -
CDR3aa: CSAGDRGWRKFF
CDR3nt: TGCAGTGCGGGGGACAGGGGGTGGAGGAAGTTCTTC

d_gene: -
v_gene: TRBV4-3
j_gene: TRBJ2-7
abundance: many
CDR3aa: CASSQDPRGTYEQYF
CDR3nt: TGCGCCAGCAGCCAGGATCCCAGGGGAACCTACGAGCAGTACTTC

d_gene: -
v_gene: TRBV29-1
j_gene: TRBJ1-4
abundance: few
CDR3aa: CSVETLADEKLFF
CDR3nt: TGCAGCGTTGAAACGTTAGCTGATGAAAAACTGTTTTTT

d_gene: TRBD1
v_gene: TRBV20-1
j_gene: TRBJ2-7
abundance: -
CDR3aa: CSATGTGSREQYF
CDR3nt: TGCAGTGCTACCGGGACAGGGTCGAGGGAGCAGTACTTC

d_gene: -
v_gene: TRBV2
j_gene: TRBJ1-6
abundance: few
CDR3aa: CASSVQGGDSPLHF
CDR3nt: TGTGCCAGCAGTGTACAGGGTGGGGATTCACCCCTCCACTTT

d_gene: -
v_gene: TRBV7-9
j_gene: TRBJ1-5
abundance: -
CDR3aa: CAGSSRDIESNQPQHF
CDR3nt: TGTGCCGGCAGCTCCCGGGACATTGAGAGCAATCAGCCCCAGCATTTT

d_gene: -
v_gene: TRBV4-1
j_gene: TRBJ1-6
abundance: -
CDR3aa: CASSQEGSGVIGSPLHF
CDR3nt: TGCGCCAGCAGCCAAGAAGGGTCCGGTGTGATAGGTTCACCCCTCCACTTT

d_gene: -
v_gene: TRBV5-1
j_gene: TRBJ2-7
abundance: -
CDR3aa: CASSLWSGRGSYEQYF
CDR3nt: TGCGCCAGCAGCTTGTGGTCGGGGCGAGGCTCCTACGAGCAGTACTTC

d_gene: TRBD2
v_gene: TRBV29-1
j_gene: TRBJ2-1
abundance: -
CDR3aa: CSVARGQRGGNNEQFF
CDR3nt: TGCAGCGTTGCGAGGGGGCAGCGGGGGGGAAACAATGAGCAGTTCTTC

d_gene: TRBD1
v_gene: TRBV9
j_gene: TRBJ2-6
abundance: -
CDR3aa: CASSVDRGSGYSGANVLTF
CDR3nt: TGTGCCAGCAGCGTGGACAGGGGGTCGGGCTACTCTGGGGCCAACGTCCTGACTTTC

d_gene: TRBD2
v_gene: TRBV28
j_gene: TRBJ2-7
abundance: many
CDR3aa: CASSFSGGPSYEQYF
CDR3nt: TGTGCCAGCAGCTTTAGCGGGGGGCCCTCCTACGAGCAGTACTTC

d_gene: -
v_gene: TRBV4-3
j_gene: TRBJ1-2
abundance: -
CDR3aa: CASSQDDSRANYGYTF
CDR3nt: TGCGCCAGCAGCCAAGATGACAGCCGAGCTAACTATGGCTACACCTTC

d_gene: -
v_gene: TRBV6-6
j_gene: TRBJ1-5
abundance: -
CDR3aa: CASSYGGYSNQPQHF
CDR3nt: TGTGCCAGCAGTTACGGAGGTTATAGCAATCAGCCCCAGCATTTT

d_gene: TRBD2
v_gene: TRBV7-2
j_gene: TRBJ2-5
abundance: -
CDR3aa: CASSLGLAGAWYQETQYF
CDR3nt: TGTGCCAGCAGCTTAGGACTAGCGGGGGCTTGGTACCAAGAGACCCAGTACTTC

d_gene: TRBD2
v_gene: TRBV3-1
j_gene: TRBJ2-5
abundance: -
CDR3aa: CASSHERGGQETQYF
CDR3nt: TGTGCCAGCAGCCATGAGCGGGGGGGGCAAGAGACCCAGTACTTC

d_gene: -
v_gene: TRBV4-3
j_gene: TRBJ2-5
abundance: -
CDR3aa: CARSQERSAETQYF
CDR3nt: TGCGCCCGCAGCCAAGAGAGGAGTGCGGAGACCCAGTACTTC

d_gene: -
v_gene: TRBV5-1
j_gene: TRBJ2-5
abundance: -
CDR3aa: CASGSTGTPQETQYF
CDR3nt: TGCGCCAGCGGTTCGACCGGGACACCTCAAGAGACCCAGTACTTC

d_gene: -
v_gene: TRBV7-9
j_gene: TRBJ1-1
abundance: -
CDR3aa: CASVGGVDTEAFF
CDR3nt: TGTGCCAGCGTCGGCGGGGTTGACACTGAAGCTTTCTTT

d_gene: -
v_gene: TRBV20-1
j_gene: TRBJ1-4
abundance: few
CDR3aa: CSAERTDNEKLFF
CDR3nt: TGCAGTGCAGAGAGGACAGACAATGAAAAACTGTTTTTT

d_gene: -
v_gene: TRBV7-2
j_gene: TRBJ1-6
abundance: few
CDR3aa: CASSLGAGAPGSPLHF
CDR3nt: TGTGCCAGCAGCTTGGGGGCTGGGGCTCCGGGTTCGCCCCTCCACTTT

d_gene: -
v_gene: TRBV7-2
j_gene: TRBJ1-6
abundance: many
CDR3aa: CASSSNSPLHF
CDR3nt: TGTGCCAGCAGCTCTAATTCACCCCTCCACTTT

d_gene: TRBD1
v_gene: TRBV5-1
j_gene: TRBJ1-1
abundance: few
CDR3aa: CASSLRQGLMYTEAFF
CDR3nt: TGCGCCAGCAGCTTGAGACAGGGACTTATGTACACTGAAGCTTTCTTT

d_gene: -
v_gene: TRBV5-5
j_gene: TRBJ1-5
abundance: -
CDR3aa: CASSFGQPYSNQPQHF
CDR3nt: TGTGCCAGCAGCTTCGGGCAGCCATATAGCAATCAGCCCCAGCATTTT

d_gene: -
v_gene: TRBV5-1
j_gene: TRBJ2-1
abundance: -
CDR3aa: CASSLEPDNEQFF
CDR3nt: TGCGCCAGCAGCTTGGAACCAGACAATGAGCAGTTCTTC

d_gene: TRBD1
v_gene: TRBV29-1
j_gene: TRBJ1-2
abundance: many
CDR3aa: CSVRSRQGGDYTF
CDR3nt: TGCAGCGTCCGGAGCAGACAGGGGGGTGACTACACCTTC

d_gene: -
v_gene: TRBV20-1
j_gene: TRBJ2-3
abundance: -
CDR3aa: CSARRGPDTQYF
CDR3nt: TGCAGTGCTAGAAGGGGACCAGATACGCAGTATTTT

d_gene: TRBD1
v_gene: TRBV10-3
j_gene: TRBJ2-2
abundance: -
CDR3aa: CAIGQAGELFF
CDR3nt: TGTGCCATCGGACAGGCCGGGGAGCTGTTTTTT

d_gene: -
v_gene: TRBV7-9
j_gene: TRBJ2-1
abundance: few
CDR3aa: CASSHTRGSGGQFF
CDR3nt: TGTGCCAGCAGCCACACGAGGGGGAGTGGGGGGCAGTTCTTC

d_gene: TRBD1
v_gene: TRBV28
j_gene: TRBJ2-5
abundance: -
CDR3aa: CASSSLQGGTEETQYF
CDR3nt: TGTGCCAGCAGTTCACTACAGGGGGGAACGGAGGAGACCCAGTACTTC

d_gene: TRBD2
v_gene: TRBV7-2
j_gene: TRBJ2-7
abundance: -
CDR3aa: CASTSRSSGGYEQYF
CDR3nt: TGTGCCAGCACCTCGAGATCTAGCGGGGGCTACGAGCAGTACTTC

d_gene: -
v_gene: TRBV7-2
j_gene: TRBJ2-3
abundance: -
CDR3aa: CASSPGQWSDTQYF
CDR3nt: TGTGCCAGCAGCCCCGGACAGTGGTCGGATACGCAGTATTTT

d_gene: TRBD2
v_gene: TRBV12-3/TRBV12-4
j_gene: TRBJ2-3
abundance: -
CDR3aa: CASSLGAGVSTDTQYF
CDR3nt: TGTGCCAGCAGCTTGGGAGCGGGAGTTAGCACAGATACGCAGTATTTT

d_gene: -
v_gene: TRBV4-1
j_gene: TRBJ1-2
abundance: few
CDR3aa: CASSQVSRLNYGYTF
CDR3nt: TGCGCCAGCAGCCAAGTATCTCGACTTAACTATGGCTACACCTTC

d_gene: -
v_gene: TRBV7-2
j_gene: TRBJ2-1
abundance: few
CDR3aa: CASSLGGQGLFNEQFF
CDR3nt: TGTGCCAGCAGCTTAGGTGGTCAGGGGCTCTTCAATGAGCAGTTCTTC

d_gene: -
v_gene: TRBV9
j_gene: TRBJ2-1
abundance: few
CDR3aa: CASSVTSGMEYNEQFF
CDR3nt: TGTGCCAGCAGCGTCACGAGTGGGATGGAGTACAATGAGCAGTTCTTC

d_gene: -
v_gene: TRBV5-1
j_gene: TRBJ1-2
abundance: -
CDR3aa: CASSLGYGTGGNGYTF
CDR3nt: TGCGCCAGCAGCTTAGGTTATGGAACCGGTGGGAATGGCTACACCTTC

d_gene: TRBD2
v_gene: TRBV28
j_gene: TRBJ2-3
abundance: few
CDR3aa: CASSAGLAETNTQYF
CDR3nt: TGTGCCAGCAGTGCGGGACTAGCGGAGACCAATACGCAGTATTTT

d_gene: -
v_gene: TRBV11-2
j_gene: TRBJ2-3
abundance: -
CDR3aa: CASSLGRVYTQYF
CDR3nt: TGTGCCAGCAGCTTAGGCAGGGTATATACGCAGTATTTT

d_gene: -
v_gene: TRBV12-3/TRBV12-4
j_gene: TRBJ1-2
abundance: -
CDR3aa: CASSLAGAGFGYTF
CDR3nt: TGTGCCAGCAGTTTAGCGGGCGCAGGGTTTGGCTACACCTTC

d_gene: TRBD1
v_gene: TRBV4-2
j_gene: TRBJ1-5
abundance: -
CDR3aa: CASSQTGVYQPQHF
CDR3nt: TGTGCCAGCAGCCAGACAGGGGTTTATCAGCCCCAGCATTTT

d_gene: -
v_gene: TRBV11-2
j_gene: TRBJ2-7
abundance: few
CDR3aa: CASSPPYTVVKQYF
CDR3nt: TGTGCCAGCAGCCCTCCATATACCGTCGTTAAGCAGTACTTC

d_gene: TRBD2
v_gene: TRBV7-3
j_gene: TRBJ2-1
abundance: few
CDR3aa: CASSRGLASYNEQFF
CDR3nt: TGTGCCAGCAGCCGGGGACTAGCGTCCTACAATGAGCAGTTCTTC

d_gene: TRBD1
v_gene: TRBV6-6
j_gene: TRBJ1-2
abundance: -
CDR3aa: CASSYSWQGDYGYTF
CDR3nt: TGTGCCAGCAGTTACTCGTGGCAGGGGGACTATGGCTACACCTTC

d_gene: TRBD2
v_gene: TRBV29-1
j_gene: TRBJ2-3
abundance: -
CDR3aa: CSVVVAGALQHSTDTQYF
CDR3nt: TGCAGCGTTGTGGTAGCGGGGGCCCTCCAGCATAGCACAGATACGCAGTATTTT

d_gene: -
v_gene: TRBV7-2
j_gene: TRBJ1-2
abundance: -
CDR3aa: CASSLSVGRTDYGYTF
CDR3nt: TGTGCCAGCAGCTTATCGGTTGGACGGACAGACTATGGCTACACCTTC

d_gene: -
v_gene: TRBV9
j_gene: TRBJ1-2
abundance: -
CDR3aa: CASSVIDPELNPNYGYTF
CDR3nt: TGTGCCAGCAGCGTGATTGATCCAGAGCTAAACCCTAACTATGGCTACACCTTC

d_gene: -
v_gene: TRBV20-1
j_gene: TRBJ1-5
abundance: few
CDR3aa: CSAFPAGTLQGQPQHF
CDR3nt: TGCAGTGCTTTTCCTGCCGGGACCCTCCAGGGTCAGCCCCAGCATTTT

d_gene: -
v_gene: TRBV20-1
j_gene: TRBJ1-5
abundance: -
CDR3aa: CSARDSGDSNQPQHF
CDR3nt: TGCAGTGCTAGAGATTCTGGAGATAGCAATCAGCCCCAGCATTTT

d_gene: -
v_gene: TRBV5-1
j_gene: TRBJ2-3
abundance: -
CDR3aa: CASSRGGVADPSTDTQYF
CDR3nt: TGCGCCAGCAGCCGGGGTGGAGTAGCGGATCCTAGCACAGATACGCAGTATTTT

d_gene: TRBD1
v_gene: TRBV12-3/TRBV12-4
j_gene: TRBJ2-7
abundance: few
CDR3aa: CASSLQGQIFGQYF
CDR3nt: TGTGCCAGCAGTTTACAGGGACAGATTTTTGGGCAGTACTTC

d_gene: -
v_gene: TRBV2
j_gene: TRBJ2-5
abundance: -
CDR3aa: CASTRGGQKEAQYF
CDR3nt: TGTGCCAGCACCCGCGGGGGACAGAAAGAGGCCCAGTACTTC

d_gene: TRBD1
v_gene: TRBV29-1
j_gene: TRBJ2-7
abundance: -
CDR3aa: CSVEKGQGSYEQYF
CDR3nt: TGCAGCGTTGAAAAGGGACAGGGATCCTACGAGCAGTACTTC

d_gene: TRBD1
v_gene: TRBV4-3
j_gene: TRBJ2-5
abundance: few
CDR3aa: CASSQGVVREGGVWEQYF
CDR3nt: TGCGCCAGCAGCCAAGGAGTTGTACGTGAAGGGGGCGTGTGGGAGCAGTACTTC

d_gene: TRBD1
v_gene: TRBV28
j_gene: TRBJ2-2
abundance: -
CDR3aa: CASSYTPGQGFRELFF
CDR3nt: TGTGCCAGCAGTTACACACCGGGACAGGGGTTTAGGGAGCTGTTTTTT

d_gene: TRBD1
v_gene: TRBV6-2/TRBV6-3
j_gene: TRBJ2-1
abundance: once
CDR3aa: CASSSRTGQGLLGQFF
CDR3nt: TGTGCCAGCAGTTCGAGAACGGGACAGGGTCTTCTCGGGCAGTTCTTC

d_gene: -
v_gene: TRBV4-3
j_gene: TRBJ2-3
abundance: -
CDR3aa: CASSDLRPGGKADTQYF
CDR3nt: TGCGCCAGCAGCGACTTAAGGCCAGGAGGGAAAGCAGATACGCAGTATTTT